These 28 T cell receptor beta chains share one sample of origin, sequenced in a study of blood T cell repertoires in COVID-19. The data were produced by immunoSEQ multiplex PCR, yet TCRdb's version contains in-frame clones alone and is incomplete. The profile shows about 58,000 clones, 78% of them singletons. Sequencing was performed on peripheral blood. The receptor set was obtained from a human donor in a cohort sampled during active COVID-19.

The rearrangement links TRBV4-3 to TRBJ1-3; 7 bases match TRBD1. V lost 4 bases to trimming and J lost 4 bases; unmatched junction nucleotides: 10. The germline V gene encodes CDR1 LGHNA and CDR2 YSLEER. The CDR3 loop spans 16 amino acids. CDR3 amino acids: CASSPSLTDRGNTIYF. The CDR3 coding sequence is TGCGCCAGCAGCCCAAGCTTAACGGACAGGGGAAACACCATATATTTT.

This chain links TRBV5-5 with TRBJ2-7; the D is unclear. This CDR3 is 12 amino acids long. The germline CDR1 and CDR2 sequences are SGHKS and YYEKEE (reference sequence). Deletions cut 2 bases from V and 2 bases from J, with 5 bases between. The CDR3 bases are TGTGCCAGCAGCTTTCTAACCTACGAGCAGTACTTC. Its translation: CASSFLTYEQYF.

The J gene is TRBJ2-7, the V gene TRBV28, with 7 nucleotides matching TRBD1. This CDR3 comprises 17 residues. Trimming took 2 bases from V and 2 from J; bases not matched to a gene: 12. Germline CDR1 reads MDHEN; CDR2 reads SYDVKM. CDR3 DNA sequence: TGTGCCAGCAGTTTAACCCTCACAGGGGCAGGAACCTACGAGCAGTACTTC. Its protein is CASSLTLTGAGTYEQYF.

This clone was observed once. The V call is TRBV15, the J call TRBJ2-7; TRBD1 agrees at 9 bases. The J segment lost 2 bases and the V segment lost 1 base, leaving 3 bases of the junction unmatched. In germline, CDR1 is LNHNV, CDR2 YYDKDF (reference sequence). The CDR3 extends over 15 amino acids. In DNA, the CDR3 is TGTGCCACCAGCAGAGCGGACAGGGGCGCCTACGAGCAGTACTTC. As protein: CATSRADRGAYEQYF.

The rearrangement joins TRBV29-1 to TRBJ2-7; 7 bases map to TRBD1. Per the germline V gene, CDR1 is SQVTM and CDR2 is ANQGSEA. J gave up 0 bases and V 3 bases, and 5 bases lay outside the gene matches. CDR3 length: 14 residues. CDR3 nucleotide sequence: TGCAGCGTTGATCCGACAGGGAGCTCCTACGAGCAGTACTTC. Protein: CSVDPTGSSYEQYF.

V is TRBV5-4 and J is TRBJ1-2; tentatively, D is TRBD1 (6 bases). Between the trimmed V and J ends, which lost 0 bases and 0 bases, there was a span of 9 bases. Germline values: CDR1 SGHNT, CDR2 YYREEE (reference sequence). This CDR3 is built from 15 residues. CDR3 in DNA: TGTGCCAGCAGCTTGGTAGGGGGGGCTAACTATGGCTACACCTTC. Its protein product is CASSLVGGANYGYTF.

J is TRBJ2-7 and V is TRBV6-6; 7 nucleotides line up with TRBD2. The germline V gene has CDR1 MNHNY and CDR2 SVGAGI (reference sequence). Trimming cost V 0 bases and J 3 bases; bases outside gene matches: 8. This CDR3 is 16 amino acids long. CDR3 loop: CASSYSKGGGFYEQYF. Written as DNA, the CDR3 is TGTGCCAGCAGTTACTCGAAAGGCGGGGGATTCTACGAGCAGTACTTC.

In this sample, this clone turned up a few times. This chain connects TRBV11-2 to TRBJ2-7, with D perhaps matching TRBD1 (6 bases). Trimming removed 5 bases from V and 3 bases from J, with 20 bases in between. CDR3 length: 16 residues. Germline V gene sequence: CDR1 SGHAT, CDR2 FQNNGV. CDR3 protein: CASSPTFTGYGYEQYF. CDR3 DNA: TGTGCCAGCAGCCCGACTTTTACAGGGTACGGCTACGAGCAGTACTTC.

The rearrangement joins TRBV9 to TRBJ1-2, with TRBD1 as a possible D gene (6 bases). Germline values: CDR1 SGDLS, CDR2 YYNGEE. The CDR3 is 13 residues long. The ends were cut back, 0 bases at V and 4 bases at J, with 7 bases in the middle. CDR3 sequence (DNA): TGTGCCAGCAGCGTAGCACAGGGCTATGGCTACACCTTC. Its translation is CASSVAQGYGYTF.

This chain connects TRBV5-6 to TRBJ2-7; 12 nucleotides line up with TRBD2. J lost 2 bases, V lost 3 bases, and 12 bases had no gene match. The CDR3 has 18 amino acids. Germline V gene sequence: CDR1 SGHDT, CDR2 YYEEEE. Here the CDR3 reads CASSSLGRTSGVAYEQYF. The CDR3 DNA reads TGTGCCAGCAGCTCGTTGGGCAGGACTAGCGGGGTCGCCTACGAGCAGTACTTC.

V usage is TRBV11-2 and J usage is TRBJ2-7; D possibly corresponds to TRBD2 (6 bases). V lost 4 bases and J 5 bases, leaving 15 bases between the germline ends. The germline CDR1 and CDR2 sequences are SGHAT and FQNNGV. CDR3 size: 14 residues. The CDR3 DNA is TGTGCCAGCAGCTACTTAGCGGAGGGCGACGAGCAGTACTTC. Translated, it gives CASSYLAEGDEQYF.

This clone showed up just a few times. The V gene is TRBV30, the J gene TRBJ1-1; 7 bases match TRBD1. The J segment lost 0 bases and the V segment lost 8 bases, leaving 3 bases of the junction unmatched. CDR3 size: 12 residues. Germline-derived CDR1 and CDR2 are GTSNPN and SVGIG (reference sequence). CDR3 sequence: CAGDRVNTEAFF. CDR3 nucleotides: TGTGCCGGCGACAGGGTGAACACTGAAGCTTTCTTT. Drawing the rest from reference TRBV30 and TRBJ1-1, the complete variable domain is SQTIHQWPATLVQPVGSPLSLECTVEGTSNPNLYWYRQAAGRGLQLLFYSVGIGQISSEVPQNLSASRPQDRQFILSSKKLLLSDSGFYLCAGDRVNTEAFFGQGTRLTVV.

The V gene is TRBV7-2, the J gene TRBJ1-2; 9 bases align to TRBD1. This CDR3 spans 14 amino acids. V lost 3 bases and J lost 7; bases outside the gene matches: 6. Looked up from germline, CDR1 is SGHTA and CDR2 is FQGNSA. The CDR3 sequence is CASSFDRGRSGYTF. CDR3 DNA: TGTGCCAGCAGCTTCGACAGGGGGAGAAGTGGCTACACCTTC.

The J gene is TRBJ1-1, the V gene TRBV6-2 or TRBV6-3, with no clear D. The germline V gene encodes CDR1 MNHEY and CDR2 SVGEGT. The CDR3 length is 13 residues. V lost 6 bases to trimming and J lost 0 bases, with 8 bases between them. The DNA of the CDR3 is TGTGCCAGCAGATACCAGATGAACACTGAAGCTTTCTTT. Translating gives CASRYQMNTEAFF.

The chain has TRBV3-1 (or the pseudogene TRBV3-2) and TRBJ2-7, with TRBD2 matching over 7 bases. CDR3 length: 16 amino acids. After removal of 0 bases from V and 2 bases from J, the junction contained 7 bases not matched to a gene. Germline V gene sequence: CDR1 LGHDT, CDR2 YNNKEL (reference sequence). The CDR3 protein is CASSQDAGEGAYEQYF. The CDR3 bases are TGTGCCAGCAGCCAAGACGCCGGGGAGGGAGCCTACGAGCAGTACTTC.

The rearrangement joins TRBV10-2 to TRBJ2-7; possible D gene TRBD1, 5 bases. Germline values: CDR1 WSHSY, CDR2 SAAADI. The CDR3 is 11 residues long. Trimming removed 5 bases from V and 5 bases from J, with 7 bases in between. The CDR3 region is CASSQGNEQYF. CDR3 nucleotide sequence: TGCGCCAGCAGTCAGGGAAACGAGCAGTACTTC.

The V call is TRBV7-6, the J call TRBJ2-7; 11 bases line up with TRBD2. J was trimmed by 4 bases and V by 0 bases; bases with no gene match: 5. CDR1 and CDR2 (germline): SGHVS, FNYEAQ. The CDR3 length is 16 residues. The CDR3 here is CASSLASGRAGYEQYF. The CDR3 DNA reads TGTGCCAGCAGCTTAGCTAGCGGGAGGGCCGGGTACGAGCAGTACTTC.

The chain recombines TRBV18 with TRBJ2-5; 7 bases are shared with TRBD2. This CDR3 has 14 residues. Germline values: CDR1 KGHSH, CDR2 LQKENI. The junction had 7 bases not matched to a gene; V was cut back by 6 bases and J by 3 bases. The CDR3 spells CASSPGTIKETQYF. The CDR3 coding sequence is TGTGCCAGCTCCCCCGGGACTATCAAAGAGACCCAGTACTTC.

CDR3 DNA sequence: TGTGCCAGCTCACCGAACAGGGGGAACACTGAAGCTTTCTTT. It specifies CASSPNRGNTEAFF. The chain joins TRBV18 to TRBJ1-1, with 7 positions matching TRBD1. Germline CDR1 KGHSH, CDR2 LQKENI. V was clipped by 3 bases and J by 1 base; unmatched bases: 2. The CDR3 runs 14 residues. Looking up the rest from reference TRBV18 and TRBJ1-1 gives the full variable domain: NAGVMQNPRHLVRRRGQEARLRCSPMKGHSHVYWYRQLPEEGLKFMVYLQKENIIDESGMPKERFSAEFPKEGPSILRIQQVVRGDSAAYFCASSPNRGNTEAFFGQGTRLTVV.

The rearrangement links TRBV19 to TRBJ1-1; tentative D call: TRBD1 (5 bases). The CDR3 is 13 amino acids. With 4 bases removed from V and 5 bases from J, the gap between germline ends came to 11 bases. Germline CDR1 LNHDA, CDR2 SQIVND (reference sequence). This CDR3 is CASSKTVLTEAFF. For the CDR3, the DNA is TGTGCCAGTAGTAAGACAGTATTGACTGAAGCTTTCTTT.

The J gene is TRBJ1-5, the V gene TRBV27, with D perhaps matching TRBD1 (5 bases). Looked up from germline, CDR1 is MNHEY and CDR2 is SMNVEV (reference sequence). V dropped 9 bases and J dropped 5 bases, with 20 bases sitting between them. The CDR3 spans 15 residues. CDR3 nucleotides: TGTGCCAGTAAGGGGTCAGCCGGACAATATCAGCCCCAGCATTTT. It encodes CASKGSAGQYQPQHF.

This rearrangement joins TRBV7-2 to TRBJ1-6; 7 positions agree with TRBD1. The CDR3 spans 17 residues. With 1 base clipped from V and 1 base from J, the junction kept 4 bases outside the gene matches. Germline assignment: CDR1 SGHTA and CDR2 FQGNSA. CDR3 residues: CASSLVTGRSYNSPLHF. CDR3 nucleotide sequence: TGTGCCAGCAGCTTAGTGACAGGGAGGTCCTATAATTCACCCCTCCACTTT.

The chain carries TRBV5-4 and TRBJ2-3; D possibly corresponds to TRBD2 (6 bases). Between the trimmed V and J ends, which lost 2 bases and 6 bases, there was a span of 13 bases. Germline values: CDR1 SGHNT, CDR2 YYREEE (reference sequence). This CDR3 comprises 14 residues. The CDR3 sequence: CASSLPGRGDTQYF. CDR3 DNA: TGTGCCAGCAGCTTACCGGGACGGGGGGATACGCAGTATTTT.

The CDR3 region has the DNA TGTGCCAGCAGTGAAGGGGTCAGCGACGAGCAGTACTTC. The encoded protein is CASSEGVSDEQYF. This chain connects TRBV6-1 to TRBJ2-7; D remains ambiguous. This CDR3 is built from 13 residues. CDR1 MNHNS and CDR2 SASEGT come from the germline V gene. The V and J ends lost 1 base and 5 bases respectively, with 9 bases between them.

The V gene is TRBV28, the J gene TRBJ2-7; 8 bases are shared with TRBD1. Germline lookup yields CDR1 MDHEN and CDR2 SYDVKM. This CDR3 is 16 amino acids long. Losses at the gene ends were 2 bases for V and 2 bases for J; bases not matched to a gene: 8. As DNA, the CDR3 is TGTGCCAGCAGTTTAGCAGGGGGCGCAACGCCCTACGAGCAGTACTTC. This encodes CASSLAGGATPYEQYF.

J is TRBJ2-7 and V is TRBV6-5, with TRBD2 matching 7 bases. Germline V gene lookup returns CDR1 MNHEY and CDR2 SVGAGI. The CDR3 is 14 amino acids. Unmatched junction bases numbered 5, after V lost 6 bases and J lost 0 bases. CDR3 protein: CASSPAGSSYEQYF. The CDR3 DNA is TGTGCCAGCAGCCCAGCGGGGAGCTCCTACGAGCAGTACTTC.

As DNA, the CDR3 is TGTGCCAGCAGCGCGGGACAGGGGGTTGGGTATGGCTACACCTTC. It specifies CASSAGQGVGYGYTF. This chain connects TRBV9 to TRBJ1-2; 11 positions agree with TRBD1. The J segment lost 5 bases and the V segment lost 3 bases, leaving 6 bases of the junction unmatched. The V gene's germline CDR1 is SGDLS and CDR2 YYNGEE. This CDR3 has 15 amino acids.

This chain links TRBV7-9 with TRBJ1-2; TRBD1 matches 10 bases. The CDR3 loop spans 13 amino acids. J gave up 6 bases and V 11 bases, and 9 bases lay outside the gene matches. Germline lookup yields CDR1 SEHNR and CDR2 FQNEAQ (reference sequence). The DNA of the CDR3 is TGTGCCTGCCCCGGGACAGGGGATGATGGCTACACCTTC. Protein product: CACPGTGDDGYTF.